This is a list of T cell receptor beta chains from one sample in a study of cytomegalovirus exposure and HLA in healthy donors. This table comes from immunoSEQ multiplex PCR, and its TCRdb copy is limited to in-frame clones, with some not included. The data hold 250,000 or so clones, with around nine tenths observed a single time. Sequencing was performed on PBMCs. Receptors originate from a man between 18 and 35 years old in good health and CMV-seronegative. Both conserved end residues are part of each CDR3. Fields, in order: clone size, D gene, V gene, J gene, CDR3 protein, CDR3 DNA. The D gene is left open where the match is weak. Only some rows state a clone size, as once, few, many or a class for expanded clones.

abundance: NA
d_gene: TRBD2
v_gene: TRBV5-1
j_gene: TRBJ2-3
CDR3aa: CASSWGTGTSGGVGDTQYF
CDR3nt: TGCGCCAGCAGCTGGGGAACCGGGACTAGCGGGGGAGTTGGAGATACGCAGTATTTT

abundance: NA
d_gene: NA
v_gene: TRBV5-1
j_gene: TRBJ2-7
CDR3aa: CASSQVGAKYEQYF
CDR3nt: TGCGCCAGCAGCCAAGTAGGGGCTAAATACGAGCAGTACTTC

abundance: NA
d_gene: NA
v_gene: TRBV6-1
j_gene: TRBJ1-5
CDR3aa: CASSEITEPNQPQHF
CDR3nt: TGTGCCAGCAGTGAAATTACAGAGCCCAATCAGCCCCAGCATTTT

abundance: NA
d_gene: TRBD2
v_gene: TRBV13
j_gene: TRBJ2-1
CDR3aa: CASTRGGAGGPNEQFF
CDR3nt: TGTGCCAGCACCCGAGGGGGAGCGGGAGGGCCAAATGAGCAGTTCTTC

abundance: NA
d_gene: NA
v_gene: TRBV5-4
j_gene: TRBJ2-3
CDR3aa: CASTLAGGGSTDTQYF
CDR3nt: TGTGCCAGCACCCTGGCCGGTGGAGGTAGCACAGATACGCAGTATTTT

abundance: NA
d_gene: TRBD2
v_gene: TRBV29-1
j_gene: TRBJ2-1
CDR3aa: CSVARYSSGGDLYNEQFF
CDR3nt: TGCAGCGTTGCGAGGTATTCTAGCGGGGGGGATCTTTACAATGAGCAGTTCTTC

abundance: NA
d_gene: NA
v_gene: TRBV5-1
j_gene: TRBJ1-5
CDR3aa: CASSLGGGSNQPQHF
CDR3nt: TGCGCCAGCAGCTTGGGGGGAGGCAGCAATCAGCCCCAGCATTTT

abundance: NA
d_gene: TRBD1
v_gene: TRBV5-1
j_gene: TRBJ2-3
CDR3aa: CASSLEGQGTDTQYF
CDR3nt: TGCGCCAGCAGCTTGGAGGGACAGGGCACAGATACGCAGTATTTT

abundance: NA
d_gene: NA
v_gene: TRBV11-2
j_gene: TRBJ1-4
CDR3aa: CASSFSGAATNEKLFF
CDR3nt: TGTGCCAGCAGCTTCTCAGGGGCCGCAACTAATGAAAAACTGTTTTTT

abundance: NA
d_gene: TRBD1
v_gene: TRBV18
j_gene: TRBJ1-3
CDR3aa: CASSPGQGPANTIYF
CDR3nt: TGTGCCAGCTCACCGGGACAGGGTCCTGCAAACACCATATATTTT

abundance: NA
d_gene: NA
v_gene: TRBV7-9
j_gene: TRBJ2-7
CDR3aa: CASSLARSGQYF
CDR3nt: TGTGCCAGCAGCTTAGCGCGAAGTGGGCAGTACTTC

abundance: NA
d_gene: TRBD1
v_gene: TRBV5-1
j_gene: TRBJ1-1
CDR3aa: CASSTRGDRAEAFF
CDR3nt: TGCGCCAGCAGCACCAGGGGGGATAGGGCTGAAGCTTTCTTT

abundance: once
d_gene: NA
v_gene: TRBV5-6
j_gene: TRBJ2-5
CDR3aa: CASRSPRPRETQYF
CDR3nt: TGTGCCAGCCGGAGCCCCCGCCCCCGGGAGACCCAGTACTTC

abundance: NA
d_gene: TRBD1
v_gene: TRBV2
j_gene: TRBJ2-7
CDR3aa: CASHRQGFTSYEQYF
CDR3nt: TGTGCCAGCCACAGACAGGGGTTCACCTCCTACGAGCAGTACTTC

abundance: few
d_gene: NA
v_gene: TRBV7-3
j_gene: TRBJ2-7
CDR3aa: CASSSTPYEQYF
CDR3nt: TGTGCCAGCAGCTCTACCCCCTACGAGCAGTACTTC

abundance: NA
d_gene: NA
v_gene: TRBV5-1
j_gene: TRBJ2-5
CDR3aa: CASSRGRQETQYF
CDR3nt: TGCGCCAGCAGCCGAGGGAGGCAAGAGACCCAGTACTTC

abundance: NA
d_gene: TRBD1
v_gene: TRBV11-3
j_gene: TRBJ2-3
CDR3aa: CASSKGAGDTQYF
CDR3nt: TGTGCCAGCAGCAAGGGGGCGGGAGATACGCAGTATTTT

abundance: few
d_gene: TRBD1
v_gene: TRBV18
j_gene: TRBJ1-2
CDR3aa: CASSPRGGDYGYTF
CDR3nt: TGTGCCAGCTCACCACGAGGGGGCGACTATGGCTACACCTTC

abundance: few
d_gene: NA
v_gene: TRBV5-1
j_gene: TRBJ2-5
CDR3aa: CASSPVGGETQYF
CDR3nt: TGCGCCAGCAGCCCCGTGGGGGGAGAGACCCAGTACTTC

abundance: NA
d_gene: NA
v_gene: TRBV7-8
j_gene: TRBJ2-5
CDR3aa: CASSPKIWTDLWYQETQYF
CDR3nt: TGTGCCAGCAGCCCAAAGATATGGACAGACCTATGGTACCAAGAGACCCAGTACTTC

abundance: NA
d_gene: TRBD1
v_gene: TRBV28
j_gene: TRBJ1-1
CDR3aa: CASSLPGTGSTEAFF
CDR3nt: TGTGCCAGCAGTTTACCCGGGACAGGGTCGACTGAAGCTTTCTTT

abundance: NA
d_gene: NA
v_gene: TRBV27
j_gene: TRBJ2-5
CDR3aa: CASSSPSRGRETQYF
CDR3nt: TGTGCCAGCAGTTCCCCCTCCCGGGGTAGAGAGACCCAGTACTTC

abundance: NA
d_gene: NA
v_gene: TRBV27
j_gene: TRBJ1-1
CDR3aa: CASGRTATTGKIHEAFF
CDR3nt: TGTGCCAGCGGCCGAACCGCTACAACCGGGAAAATCCATGAAGCTTTCTTT

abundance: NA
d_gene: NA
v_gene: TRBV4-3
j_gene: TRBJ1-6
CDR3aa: CASSQDQGWGGTPLHF
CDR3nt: TGCGCCAGCAGCCAAGATCAGGGTTGGGGGGGAACACCCCTCCACTTT

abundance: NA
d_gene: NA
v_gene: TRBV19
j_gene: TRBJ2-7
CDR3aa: CASSIEGDSYEQYF
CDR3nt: TGTGCCAGTAGTATTGAGGGGGACTCCTACGAGCAGTACTTC

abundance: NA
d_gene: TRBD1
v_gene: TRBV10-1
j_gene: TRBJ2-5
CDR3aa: CASSPDRRETQYF
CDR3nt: TGCGCCAGCAGCCCGGACAGGCGGGAGACCCAGTACTTC